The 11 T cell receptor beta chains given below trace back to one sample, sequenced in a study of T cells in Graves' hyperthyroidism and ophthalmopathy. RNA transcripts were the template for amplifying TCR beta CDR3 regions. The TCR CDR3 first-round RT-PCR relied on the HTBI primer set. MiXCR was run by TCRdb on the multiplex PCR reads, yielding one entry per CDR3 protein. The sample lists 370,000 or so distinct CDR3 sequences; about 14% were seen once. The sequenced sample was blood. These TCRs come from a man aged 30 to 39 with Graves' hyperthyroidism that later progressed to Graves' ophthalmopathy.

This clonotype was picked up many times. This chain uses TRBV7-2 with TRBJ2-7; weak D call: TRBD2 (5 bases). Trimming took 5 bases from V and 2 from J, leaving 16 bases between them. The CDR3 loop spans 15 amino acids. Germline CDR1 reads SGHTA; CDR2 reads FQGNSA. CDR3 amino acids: CASSAGINPPYEQYF. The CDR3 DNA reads TGTGCCAGCAGCGCCGGGATAAATCCACCCTACGAGCAGTACTTC. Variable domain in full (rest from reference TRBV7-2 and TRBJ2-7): GAGVSQSPSNKVTEKGKDVELRCDPISGHTALYWYRQSLGQGLEFLIYFQGNSAPDKSGLPSDRFSAERTGGSVSTLTIQRTQQEDSAVYLCASSAGINPPYEQYFGPGTRLTVT.

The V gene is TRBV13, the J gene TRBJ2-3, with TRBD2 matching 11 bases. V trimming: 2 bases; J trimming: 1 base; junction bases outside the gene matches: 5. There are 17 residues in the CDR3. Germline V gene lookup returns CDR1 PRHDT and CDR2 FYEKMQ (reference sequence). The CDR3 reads CASSLTSGGFRTDTQYF. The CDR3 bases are TGTGCCAGCAGCTTAACTAGCGGGGGTTTCCGCACAGATACGCAGTATTTT.

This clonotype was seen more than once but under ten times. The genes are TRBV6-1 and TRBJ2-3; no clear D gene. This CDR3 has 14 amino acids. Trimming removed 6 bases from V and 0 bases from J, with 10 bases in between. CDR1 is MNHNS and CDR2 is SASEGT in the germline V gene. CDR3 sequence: CASSKSYSTDTQYF. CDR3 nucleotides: TGTGCCAGCAGCAAGAGCTATAGCACAGATACGCAGTATTTT.

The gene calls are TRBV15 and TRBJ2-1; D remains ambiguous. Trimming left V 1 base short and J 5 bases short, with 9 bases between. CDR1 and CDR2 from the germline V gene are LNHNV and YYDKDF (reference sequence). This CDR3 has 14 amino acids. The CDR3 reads CATSRVAEHNEQFF. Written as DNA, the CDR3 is TGTGCCACCAGCAGAGTGGCGGAACACAATGAGCAGTTCTTC.

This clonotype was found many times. CDR3 sequence: CASSSPDRGKNIQYF. The CDR3 DNA reads as TGTGCCAGCAGTTCTCCGGACAGAGGCAAAAACATTCAGTACTTC. The chain has TRBV28 and TRBJ2-4; D might be TRBD1 (6 bases). Per germline, CDR1 MDHEN and CDR2 SYDVKM. Between the trimmed V and J ends, which lost 4 bases and 3 bases, there was a span of 13 bases. The CDR3 extends over 15 amino acids.

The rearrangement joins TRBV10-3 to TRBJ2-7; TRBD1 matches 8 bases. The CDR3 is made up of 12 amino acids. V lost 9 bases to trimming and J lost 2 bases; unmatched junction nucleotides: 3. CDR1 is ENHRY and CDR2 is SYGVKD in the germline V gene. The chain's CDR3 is CAMGQDPYEQYF. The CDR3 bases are TGTGCCATGGGACAGGACCCCTACGAGCAGTACTTC.

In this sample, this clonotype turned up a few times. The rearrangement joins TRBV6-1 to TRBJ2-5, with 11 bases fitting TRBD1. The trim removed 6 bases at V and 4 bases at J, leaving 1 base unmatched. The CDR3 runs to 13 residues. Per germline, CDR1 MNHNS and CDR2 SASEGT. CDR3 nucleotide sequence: TGTGCCAGCAGGGGGACAGGGGGAGAGACCCAGTACTTC. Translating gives CASRGTGGETQYF.

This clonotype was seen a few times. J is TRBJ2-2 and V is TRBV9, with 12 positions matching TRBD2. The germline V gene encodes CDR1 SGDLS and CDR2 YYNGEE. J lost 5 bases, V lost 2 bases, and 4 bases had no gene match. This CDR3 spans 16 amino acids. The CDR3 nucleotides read TGTGCCAGCAGCGTGTCTCTAGCGGGGGGGACCGGGGAGCTGTTTTTT. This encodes CASSVSLAGGTGELFF.

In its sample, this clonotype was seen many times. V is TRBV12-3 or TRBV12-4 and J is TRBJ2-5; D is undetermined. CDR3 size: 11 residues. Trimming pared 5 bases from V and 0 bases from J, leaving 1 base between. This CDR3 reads CASSNQETQYF. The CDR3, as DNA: TGTGCCAGCAGTAACCAAGAGACCCAGTACTTC.

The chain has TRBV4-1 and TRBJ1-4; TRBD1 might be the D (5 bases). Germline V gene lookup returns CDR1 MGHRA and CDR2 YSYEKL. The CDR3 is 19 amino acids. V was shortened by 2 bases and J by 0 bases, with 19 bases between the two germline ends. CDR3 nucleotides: TGCGCCAGCAGCCAAAGCCCTCGCTGGGGGAGATCAACTAATGAAAAACTGTTTTTT. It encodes CASSQSPRWGRSTNEKLFF.

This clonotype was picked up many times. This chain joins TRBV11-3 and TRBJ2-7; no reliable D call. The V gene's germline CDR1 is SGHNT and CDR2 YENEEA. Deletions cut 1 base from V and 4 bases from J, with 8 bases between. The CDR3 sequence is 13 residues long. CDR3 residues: CASSLATSYEQYF. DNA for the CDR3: TGTGCCAGCAGCTTAGCGACCTCATACGAGCAGTACTTC.